This TCR beta chain emerged from a study of blood T cell repertoires in COVID-19. The sample holds one count of this clone. Trimming took 5 bases from V and 9 from J; bases not matched to a gene: 4. Germline values: CDR1 SQVTM, CDR2 ANQGSEA. There are 10 residues in the CDR3. Clones were sequenced by immunoSEQ multiplex PCR, and TCRdb holds only the in-frame ones, with some missing. The table includes 150,000 to 200,000 clones, approximately 88% detected once. Sequenced material: PBMCs or T cells enriched from blood (not recorded which). The sequence was collected from a woman aged 60-75 years who had recovered from COVID-19. The chain is built from TRBV29-1 and TRBJ2-7, with 7 nucleotides matching TRBD1. Here the CDR3 DNA reads TGCAGCGTTTACCGGGACAGGCAGTACTTC. It translates to CSVYRDRQYF.